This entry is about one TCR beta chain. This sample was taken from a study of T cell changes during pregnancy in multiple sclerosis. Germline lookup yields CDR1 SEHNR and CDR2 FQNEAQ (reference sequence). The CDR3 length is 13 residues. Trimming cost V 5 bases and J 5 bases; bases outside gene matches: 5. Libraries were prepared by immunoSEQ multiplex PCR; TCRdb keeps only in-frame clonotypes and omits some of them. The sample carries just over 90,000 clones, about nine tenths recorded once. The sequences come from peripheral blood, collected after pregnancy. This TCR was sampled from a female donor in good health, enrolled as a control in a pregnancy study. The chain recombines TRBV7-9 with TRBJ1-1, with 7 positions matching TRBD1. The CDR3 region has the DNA TGTGCCAGCAGCCCGATCAGGGGGACTGAAGCTTTCTTT. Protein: CASSPIRGTEAFF.